Following are 4 T cell receptor beta chains from one sample sequenced in a study of shared clonotypes between healthy human individuals. Selected positively for CCR7 and CD45RO-negative, naive CD8 cells excluded terminally differentiated effector memory CD45RA+ cells. Profiled with immunoSEQ multiplex PCR; TCRdb holds only in-frame clones, not every one. Among roughly 890,000 clones, almost 95% were seen once, and the ten largest hold approximately 25%. Sequencing used naive CD8+ T cells sorted from blood. Every receptor here comes from a man aged 25 to 40 in good health.

The gene calls are TRBV7-2 and TRBJ2-3; 14 nucleotides line up with TRBD2. Losses at the gene ends were 3 bases for V and 2 bases for J; bases not matched to a gene: 10. The CDR3 is 19 residues long. Germline V gene lookup returns CDR1 SGHTA and CDR2 FQGNSA. CDR3 in DNA: TGTGCCAGCAGCTTGGTACAGGCGACTAGCGGGAGGGCCACAGATACGCAGTATTTT. This encodes CASSLVQATSGRATDTQYF.

The table lists this clone with a few counts. V usage is TRBV6-6 and J usage is TRBJ1-5; D is unclear. V dropped 6 bases and J dropped 1 base, with 10 bases sitting between them. The CDR3 sequence is 14 residues long. In germline, CDR1 is MNHNY, CDR2 SVGAGI (reference sequence). Here the CDR3 reads CASSPQWSNQPQHF. CDR3 nucleotide sequence: TGTGCCAGCAGCCCTCAGTGGAGCAATCAGCCCCAGCATTTT.

This chain uses TRBV30 with TRBJ1-4, with 9 positions matching TRBD1. The germline V gene has CDR1 GTSNPN and CDR2 SVGIG (reference sequence). V was pared by 1 base and J by 16 bases, with 7 bases of the junction left unmatched. This CDR3 has 12 residues. The CDR3 is CAWSGNPGQGFF. DNA of the CDR3: TGTGCCTGGAGTGGGAATCCGGGACAGGGGTTTTTT. Combining the CDR3 with reference TRBV30 and TRBJ1-4 gives the whole variable domain SQTIHQWPATLVQPVGSPLSLECTVEGTSNPNLYWYRQAAGRGLQLLFYSVGIGQISSEVPQNLSASRPQDRQFILSSKKLLLSDSGFYLCAWSGNPGQGFFGSGTQLSVL.

The chain uses TRBV15 and TRBJ2-1; the D call may be TRBD1 or TRBD2 (7 bases each). Germline CDR1 and CDR2: LNHNV and YYDKDF (reference sequence). The CDR3 runs 16 residues. Trimming shortened V by 3 bases and J by 2 bases, and 14 bases separated the two germline ends. In DNA, the CDR3 is TGTGCCACCAGCAGTGGACTAGACAGGGCCTACAATGAGCAGTTCTTC. It encodes CATSSGLDRAYNEQFF.